A single sample is the source of the 16 T cell receptor beta chains below, sequenced in a study of technical replicates of blood from several donors. Sequencing used immunoSEQ multiplex PCR; TCRdb keeps in-frame clones, though not all of them. The sample yields about 80,000 clones, about 89% seen once. Sequenced sample: T cells isolated from PBMCs. The receptors stem from a human donor in good health.

The chain has TRBV28 and TRBJ2-5, with a possible D match to TRBD1 (6 bases). Germline CDR1 is MDHEN and CDR2 is SYDVKM. This CDR3 region has 13 residues. V lost 3 bases, J lost 1 base, and 6 bases lay in between. The CDR3 DNA sequence: TGTGCCAGCAGTTTGGACAGCCAAGAGACCCAGTACTTC. Protein: CASSLDSQETQYF.

The chain carries TRBV21-1 and TRBJ1-3; no DNA check was done on the table's D call, TRBD1. TRBV21-1 is marked as a pseudogene. The CDR3 contains 19 residues. The DNA for the CDR3 is TGTGCCAGCACCGGAGAGTCGGACAGGGAATCAAGTACCGGAAACACCATATATTTT. This codes for CASTGESDRESSTGNTIYF.

The CDR3 sequence is CSAGTGYIYEQYF. The CDR3, as DNA: TGCAGCGCCGGGACAGGGTATATCTACGAGCAGTACTTC. V usage is TRBV29-1 and J usage is TRBJ2-7, with TRBD1 matching 9 bases. V was clipped by 7 bases and J by 3 bases; unmatched bases: 7. There are 13 residues in the CDR3. Germline CDR1 is SQVTM and CDR2 is ANQGSEA.

The rearrangement links TRBV19 to TRBJ2-6, with 9 bases identical to TRBD1. From germline, CDR1 is LNHDA and CDR2 SQIVND (reference sequence). V shed 10 bases and J 2 bases; nucleotides not matched to a gene: 6. CDR3 length: 15 residues. Written as DNA, the CDR3 is TGTGCCACGGGACAGGGTAGAGCTGGGGCCAACGTCCTGACTTTC. Its translation is CATGQGRAGANVLTF.

This rearrangement joins TRBV10-3 to TRBJ2-5, with 11 bases identical to TRBD2. The CDR3 runs to 14 residues. Per germline, CDR1 ENHRY and CDR2 SYGVKD. V lost 6 bases and J lost 10; bases outside the gene matches: 10. DNA for the CDR3: TGTGCCATCAGCCTCGGGACTAGCGGAACCAACCAGTACTTC. Amino acid sequence: CAISLGTSGTNQYF.

This chain joins TRBV5-8 and TRBJ2-5; D might be TRBD1 (6 bases). In germline, CDR1 is SGHTS, CDR2 YDEGEE. Trimming took off 2 bases at V and 5 bases at J, with 13 bases between the two ends. The CDR3 extends over 14 amino acids. The DNA for the CDR3 is TGTGCCAGCAGCTTCCGGCAGGGGTATGAGACCCAGTACTTC. Translating it yields CASSFRQGYETQYF.

J is TRBJ1-5 and V is TRBV19, with TRBD1 identical over 7 bases. CDR1 LNHDA and CDR2 SQIVND come from the germline V gene (reference sequence). The J segment lost 12 bases and the V segment lost 6 bases, leaving 11 bases of the junction unmatched. The CDR3 extends over 13 amino acids. CDR3 in DNA: TGTGCCAGTAGAATAACAGGGGCTTGGGTCCAGCATTTT. Encoded protein: CASRITGAWVQHF.

The rearrangement links TRBV7-2 to TRBJ2-1; D is perhaps TRBD2 (6 bases). The V end lost 2 bases, the J end lost 7 bases, and 18 bases lay between the germline ends. This CDR3 region has 16 residues. Germline assignment: CDR1 SGHTA and CDR2 FQGNSA. This CDR3 is CASSLMGAGSGNEQFF. DNA for the CDR3: TGTGCCAGCAGCTTAATGGGAGCGGGTTCGGGGAATGAGCAGTTCTTC.

V usage is TRBV19 and J usage is TRBJ1-1, with a possible D match to TRBD1 (6 bases). Trimming removed 5 bases at V and 6 bases at J, with 10 bases between. The V gene's germline CDR1 is LNHDA and CDR2 SQIVND (reference sequence). This CDR3 region has 12 residues. DNA of the CDR3: TGTGCCAGTAGTTTTACAGGGTCTGAAGCTTTCTTT. Its translation: CASSFTGSEAFF. The full variable domain, rest sourced from reference TRBV19 and TRBJ1-1, is DGGITQSPKYLFRKEGQNVTLSCEQNLNHDAMYWYRQDPGQGLRLIYYSQIVNDFQKGDIAEGYSVSREKKESFPLTVTSAQKNPTAFYLCASSFTGSEAFFGQGTRLTVV.

The chain uses TRBV5-1 and TRBJ2-4; D perhaps matches TRBD1 (5 bases). V lost 4 bases to trimming and J lost 7 bases, with 15 bases between them. The germline V gene has CDR1 SGHRS and CDR2 YFSETQ. There are 14 residues in the CDR3. CDR3 amino acids: CASSPDRVMNIQYF. CDR3 in DNA: TGCGCCAGCAGCCCCGACAGAGTGATGAACATTCAGTACTTC.

The CDR3 is CASSFPGQGPNEKLFF. The CDR3 nucleotides are TGTGCCAGCAGTTTCCCGGGACAGGGTCCTAATGAAAAACTGTTTTTT. This chain uses TRBV28 with TRBJ1-4; 9 bases align to TRBD1. Germline V gene lookup returns CDR1 MDHEN and CDR2 SYDVKM. CDR3 size: 16 residues. Germline trimming cut 3 bases from V and 3 bases from J; bases unmatched to any gene: 5.

The chain is built from TRBV28 and TRBJ1-5; D unresolved. CDR1 MDHEN and CDR2 SYDVKM come from the germline V gene. The CDR3 loop spans 15 amino acids. Trimming pared 1 base from V and 3 bases from J, leaving 10 bases between. The CDR3, as DNA: TGTGCCAGCAGTTTATCCGTAATATCCAATCAGCCCCAGCATTTT. Protein sequence: CASSLSVISNQPQHF.

This chain joins TRBV19 and TRBJ2-3; D unresolved. Germline values: CDR1 LNHDA, CDR2 SQIVND (reference sequence). CDR3 length: 15 residues. Trimming shortened V by 3 bases and J by 0 bases, and 10 bases separated the two germline ends. The CDR3 coding sequence is TGTGCCAGTAGTATCTATAAGCGTAGCACAGATACGCAGTATTTT. Residues: CASSIYKRSTDTQYF.

A few counts support this clone. The chain carries TRBV30 and TRBJ1-1; perhaps TRBD1 as D (5 bases). The V end was cut by 4 bases, the J end by 1 base, with 7 bases between. The CDR3 has 12 amino acids. The germline gives CDR1 GTSNPN, CDR2 SVGIG (reference sequence). CDR3 in DNA: TGTGCCTGGACTCAGGGGAACACTGAAGCTTTCTTT. Its protein product is CAWTQGNTEAFF.

This chain uses TRBV11-2 with TRBJ2-4; 11 bases line up with TRBD2. Germline CDR1 SGHAT, CDR2 FQNNGV. This CDR3 comprises 15 residues. The trim removed 3 bases at V and 8 bases at J, leaving 6 bases unmatched. The CDR3 is CASSFSGLAADIQYF. The CDR3 DNA sequence: TGTGCCAGCAGCTTTTCGGGACTAGCGGCTGACATTCAGTACTTC.

The chain recombines TRBV7-2 with TRBJ2-7, with D perhaps matching TRBD1 (6 bases). From germline, CDR1 is SGHTA and CDR2 FQGNSA. CDR3 size: 13 residues. The ends were cut back, 2 bases at V and 3 bases at J, with 8 bases in the middle. The CDR3 loop reads CASSLQGYYEQYF. CDR3 DNA sequence: TGTGCCAGCAGCTTACAGGGGTACTACGAGCAGTACTTC.